Included here is one T cell receptor beta chain sequence, with context. This clone was observed a handful of times. The specificity of this receptor is unknown. Mouse gene names and germline sequences are used here. The CDR3 end falls 1 residue outside the read, so it is completed with the germline J gene. The library was produced with the immunoSEQ multiplex PCR assay. Adaptive Biotechnologies performed the TCRbeta CDR3 sequencing at survey depth and reported CDR3 sequences, V/J genes, productive frequency and template counts. TCR beta CDR3 regions were amplified from genomic DNA instead of RNA. As for the authors' bioinformatics: Jensen-Shannon divergence was used to quantify pairwise repertoire overlap between tissues, with a value of 1 indicating complete divergence and a value of 0 indicating identical repertoires. Based on pairwise JSD values, tissues were grouped by single-linkage agglomerative hierarchical clustering, and the results were shown as dendrograms. GLIPH2 was applied to all patient samples using simulation_depth 1000, kmer_min_depth 3, and cdr3_length_cutoff 8, and only groups with more than two unique CDR3s were retained. A standardized tissue-overlap score was calculated by extrapolating Jaccard GLIPH-group overlap across patients to a standard repertoire size of 1000 clones. Linear mixed-effect models, with tissue included as a fixed effect and individual included as a random effect, were used to assess associations of diversity with clinical or experimental variables. In TCRdb, the immuneACCESS table is reduced to in-frame sequences with V and J assigned. These tables do not hold every clone; where another copy was compared, an unresolved V gene accounts for under half, and the others remain unexplained. The V and J calls and clone size come from that table; D and trimming were worked out from the DNA. This sample holds roughly 7,200 clones; approximately 46% were observed only once. The top ten hold 6% to 8.5% of the sample.

This specimen's time point label, interpreted: mouse harvest day 7 after allogeneic transplant. Mouse grafts consisting of 10^7 T-cell-depleted bone marrow cells combined with 10^6 splenic CD5+ T cells were administered by tail vein injection. Mouse GVHD was modeled in a major MHC-mismatch B6 (H2b) into BALB/c (H2d) model, with tissues profiled at day 7 or 14. On day 7 or 14 post-transplant, mouse tissues and retro-orbital blood were harvested with separate sterile tools for each animal, and livers were flushed before harvest. Before genomic DNA isolation with the DNeasy Blood & Tissue Kit, mouse tissues were minced using razor blades in buffered saline. The CDR3, from cysteine to phenylalanine, totals 14 residues. The DNA covers only part of the CDR3, 39 bases in frame from base 1. Sequences GKSSPN (CDR1) and SITVG (CDR2) are obtained from the germline V gene. The junction shows trimming of 0 bases on V and 2 bases on J, plus 9 bases between the germline ends.

The sample comes from a study of tissue T cells after allogeneic stem cell transplantation (dated by TCRdb to 2021 to 2024). As for the study more broadly: The study profiled TCR beta repertoires in many tissues obtained from research autopsies of patients with and without GVHD, and also in mouse models of GVHD. The human arm was conducted as a prospective observational study, and neither blinding nor randomization was performed. Here is what the overall study found, with its caveats: The study did not establish which tissue TCRs were alloreactive or antigen-specific, and some clones may have been host cells that persisted. The patient cohort was small and clinically heterogeneous, and sampling depth was acknowledged as a limitation. Blood and spleen T cells captured only a limited portion of the TCR repertoire detected in tissues, in both patients and mice. Few T cell clones were found to be shared across patients, but shared repertoire signatures across patients were revealed in a tissue-specific fashion by motif-based clustering. Within patients, how anatomically similar tissues were was a major factor shaping TCR repertoire composition, regardless of disease or transplant status.

The chain couples TRBV31 to TRBJ2-4, with TRBD2 perhaps the D gene, on 7 matching bases. The sequence came from a female BALB/c mouse given C57BL/6 T cells with graft-versus-host disease after an allogeneic hematopoietic cell transplant. The material sequenced was gut tissue. CDR3 DNA, as far as it was read: TGTGCCTGGAGTCTTTGGGGGGCTCAAAACACCTTGTAC. Translation gives CAWSLWGAQNTLY. The full CDR3 reads CAWSLWGAQNTLYF. The full variable domain, with segments outside the CDR3 supplied by the reference TRBV31 and TRBJ2-4 proteins, appears as AQTIHQWPVAEIKAVGSPLSLGCTIKGKSSPNLYWYWQATGGTLQQLFYSITVGQVESVVQLNLSASRPKDDQFILSTEKLLLSHSGFYLCAWSLWGAQNTLYFGAGTRLSVL.